This is a list of T cell receptor beta chains from one sample in a study of T cell repertoires in cytomegalovirus infection. TCRdb re-called the reads through MiXCR, storing one row per CDR3 protein. The repertoire has some 100,000 distinct CDR3 sequences, about a quarter of them found once; the top ten carry more than 35%. Material: CD8+ T cells from PBMCs. These receptors were collected from a human donor in good health (CMV status not recorded). Some clones in this sample may be carry-over from other donors' samples. Each CDR3 is given with its conserved first and last residue. The D gene is left open where the match is weak. Size is stated for part of the rows, as once, few or many counts, or as a class when the clone is expanded.

size	J	V	D	DNA	CDR3
-	TRBJ2-7	TRBV2	TRBD1	TGTGCCAGCAGTGAATGGCAGGGGGTTAGCTACGAGCAGTACTTC	CASSEWQGVSYEQYF
many	TRBJ2-1	TRBV19	TRBD2	TGTGCCAGTAGCCCGGTGCGGGGGGGCGCCGATAATGAGCAGTTCTTC	CASSPVRGGADNEQFF
once	TRBJ1-5	TRBV7-9	-	TGTGCCAGCAGCCCGGGGGCCCAGCATTTT	CASSPGAQHF
few	TRBJ2-4	TRBV7-2	-	TGTGCCAGCAGCGTGGACAGCGTCAAAAACATTCAGTACTTC	CASSVDSVKNIQYF
many	TRBJ2-3	TRBV6-2/TRBV6-3	-	TGTGCCAGCAGTTACGGGGGGCCGGAGAGCACAGATACGCAGTATTTT	CASSYGGPESTDTQYF
many	TRBJ1-1	TRBV27	TRBD1	TGTGCCAGCAGTACAGGGGGCAATGAAGCTTTCTTT	CASSTGGNEAFF
few	TRBJ2-1	TRBV20-1	-	TGCAGTGCTACGGAGAGGGGGGGACGGTACAATGAGCAGTTCTTC	CSATERGGRYNEQFF
-	TRBJ1-1	TRBV10-1	TRBD1	TGCGCCAGCAGTCGTCACAGGGGTCCTATCTTT	CASSRHRGPIF
few	TRBJ2-1	TRBV11-2	-	TGTGCCAGCAGCGAGGGAGCGTTCTACAATGAGCAGTTCTTC	CASSEGAFYNEQFF
-	TRBJ2-1	TRBV9	TRBD2	TGTGCCAGCAGCCCGACTAGCGGGAGTGGGCAGTTCTTC	CASSPTSGSGQFF
many	TRBJ2-6	TRBV7-2	TRBD1	TGTGCCAGCAGCTTAGGGGGGGACAGGGGCATAATCTCTGGGGCCAACGTCCTGACTTTC	CASSLGGDRGIISGANVLTF
-	TRBJ2-7	TRBV11-2	-	TGTGCCAGCAGCTCGACCGCTGCTCGAGAGCAGTACTTC	CASSSTAAREQYF
few	TRBJ2-7	TRBV12-3/TRBV12-4	TRBD1	TGTGCCAGCAGCCGACAGGGGACCGAGCAGTACTTC	CASSRQGTEQYF
few	TRBJ2-2	TRBV7-3	TRBD1	TGTGCCAGCAGCTCCGTACAGGGGGCAAGTACCGGGGAGCTGTTTTTT	CASSSVQGASTGELFF
many	TRBJ2-1	TRBV19	TRBD1	TGTGCCAGTTCGGACAGGGCCTACAATGAGCAGTTCTTC	CASSDRAYNEQFF
few	TRBJ2-1	TRBV4-1	-	TGCGCCAGCAGCCACCAGGACAGCCGAATCCTTGATGAGCAGTTCTTC	CASSHQDSRILDEQFF
-	TRBJ2-3	TRBV20-1	-	TGCAGTGCCTTCGGGACTTCTAGCACAGATACGCAGTATTTT	CSAFGTSSTDTQYF
-	TRBJ2-3	TRBV11-2	-	TGTGCCAGCAGCTTAGATTACGGGGGCGTCCTAGGGGCAGATACGCAGTATTTT	CASSLDYGGVLGADTQYF
many	TRBJ2-3	TRBV15	TRBD2	TGTGCCACCAGCAGAGGAACAGCGGGAAGCACAGATACGCAGTATTTT	CATSRGTAGSTDTQYF
-	TRBJ1-4	TRBV7-6	-	TGTGCCAGCAGCCCTAGACGGGGTGATGGGGAAAAACTGTTTTTT	CASSPRRGDGEKLFF
many	TRBJ1-4	TRBV7-9	-	TGTGCCAGCAGCTTGAGTAGGGCAGGCAAAGAAGAAAAACTGTTTTTT	CASSLSRAGKEEKLFF
many	TRBJ2-3	TRBV19	TRBD1	TGTGCCAAACCGGGACAGGGGAACGCAGATACGCAGTATTTT	CAKPGQGNADTQYF
many	TRBJ1-1	TRBV12-3/TRBV12-4	-	-	CASILGLNTEAFF
-	TRBJ2-2	TRBV29-1	-	TGCAGCGTTGAAGTGTCCGGGGAGCTGTTTTTT	CSVEVSGELFF
-	TRBJ2-1	TRBV9	TRBD2	TGTGCCAGCAGCAGCGGGAGTGGCAATGAGCAGTTCTTC	CASSSGSGNEQFF
few	TRBJ1-1	TRBV7-8	-	TGTGCCAGCAGCTTAGCACAGAGGGGGTACACTGAAGCTTTCTTT	CASSLAQRGYTEAFF
-	TRBJ2-1	TRBV2	-	TGTGCCAGCAGTGGTGGGGAGCTTGACTACAATGAGCAGTTCTTC	CASSGGELDYNEQFF
-	TRBJ1-3	TRBV27	-	TGTGCCAGCAGTCCCCTTGGGGGTCCCTCTGGAAACACCATATATTTT	CASSPLGGPSGNTIYF
many	TRBJ1-1	TRBV27	-	TGTGCCAGCAGTCTCAGGGCCTCAAAGGGAATTGAAGCTTTCTTT	CASSLRASKGIEAFF
-	TRBJ1-1	TRBV6-5	-	TGTGCCAGCAGTTACCCCGGACAGCTGAACACTGAAGCTTTCTTT	CASSYPGQLNTEAFF
few	TRBJ2-1	TRBV7-9	TRBD2	TGTGCCAGCAGCTTAGCGGGGTGGCGGGAGGGCCTCAATGAGCAGTTCTTC	CASSLAGWREGLNEQFF
many	TRBJ2-7	TRBV18	-	TGTGCCAGCTCACCACCAACAGGGTCCTACGAGCAGTACTTC	CASSPPTGSYEQYF
-	TRBJ2-2	TRBV12-3/TRBV12-4	-	TGTGCCAGCAGTTTAGCGCAGGCCCCCTTCGGCGGGGAGCTGTTTTTT	CASSLAQAPFGGELFF
-	TRBJ2-6	TRBV12-3/TRBV12-4	-	TGTGCCAGCAGAATAAGGGGCTCGAGCTCTGGGGCCAACGTCCTGACTTTC	CASRIRGSSSGANVLTF
-	TRBJ2-5	TRBV9	TRBD1	TGTGCCAGCAGCGGGGGACAGAGAGAGACCCAGTACTTC	CASSGGQRETQYF
-	TRBJ1-1	TRBV28	-	TGTGCCAGCAGTCTCGATCTACAGGGAGTGGATCAAGCTTTCTTT	CASSLDLQGVDQAFF
-	TRBJ2-7	TRBV7-9	-	TGTGCCAGCAGCTTGAGCCGCCCCTCGAGGACGGGGGACCTCTACGAGCAGTACTTC	CASSLSRPSRTGDLYEQYF
few	TRBJ2-1	TRBV13	-	TGTGCCAGCAGCCCCCCCGGCACTGAGCAGTTCTTC	CASSPPGTEQFF
-	TRBJ2-5	TRBV28	-	TGTGCCAGCAGTTTTTCGGCGGGTATCGAGACCCAGTACTTC	CASSFSAGIETQYF
many	TRBJ1-1	TRBV12-3/TRBV12-4	-	TGTGCCAGCAGTTTGAGTGGGACTGAAGCTTTCTTT	CASSLSGTEAFF
-	TRBJ2-1	TRBV19	TRBD1	TGTGCCCGTAGAGCAGACAGGGGGTCCTACAATGAGCAGTTCTTC	CARRADRGSYNEQFF
many	TRBJ2-3	TRBV7-9	-	TGTGCCAGCAGCTTAGGGCAGGGCACAGATACGCAGTATTTT	CASSLGQGTDTQYF
many	TRBJ1-4	TRBV27	TRBD1	TGTGCCAGCAGTTCATTGGGACAGGGGACAACTAATGAAAAACTGTTTTTT	CASSSLGQGTTNEKLFF
-	TRBJ2-2	TRBV24-1	-	TGTGCCACCAGTGATTTGATGGTGGCAGGATCGAACACCGGGGAGCTGTTTTTT	CATSDLMVAGSNTGELFF
many	TRBJ1-5	TRBV7-2	-	TGTGCCAGCAGCCCCGGGACCGGGTTGAATCAGCCCCAGCATTTT	CASSPGTGLNQPQHF
many	TRBJ2-1	TRBV7-2	-	TGTGCCAGCAGCTTAGTAGGGGGAGAGGGGTGGACAAATGAGCAGTTCTTC	CASSLVGGEGWTNEQFF
few	TRBJ1-1	TRBV28	-	TGTGCCAGCAGCGTGATGGGATACTCTGAAGCTTTCTTT	CASSVMGYSEAFF
many	TRBJ2-7	TRBV7-8	-	TGTGCCAGCAGCCCAGCCGATTACGAGCAGTACTTC	CASSPADYEQYF
few	TRBJ2-4	TRBV14	TRBD2	TGTGCCAGCAGCCTCGCCCGGGGGGGGAGGTACGACATTCAGTACTTC	CASSLARGGRYDIQYF